One and the same sample provided the 22 T cell receptor beta chains below, sequenced in a study of CD8 T cells in Susac syndrome. Random-hexamer reverse transcription was applied to about 0.5 to 1 ug RNA. TCRdb re-called the immunoSEQ multiplex PCR reads through MiXCR, storing one row per CDR3 protein. The sample shows about 200,000 distinct CDR3 sequences, roughly 95% of them seen only once. The sample was CD4+ T cells from PBMCs. Source of these receptors: a human donor in good health.

The CDR3 reads CASSGELAGGPGYNEQFF. For the CDR3, the DNA is TGTGCCAGCAGTGGAGAACTAGCGGGGGGTCCAGGCTACAATGAGCAGTTCTTC. The V and J genes are TRBV2 and TRBJ2-1, with 12 bases that match TRBD2. This CDR3 comprises 18 residues. The germline V gene has CDR1 SNHLY and CDR2 FYNNEI. After removal of 4 bases from V and 3 bases from J, the junction contained 10 bases not matched to a gene.

The chain has TRBV24-1 and TRBJ2-1; 9 bases are a match to TRBD1. Losses at the gene ends were 2 bases for V and 5 bases for J; bases not matched to a gene: 6. Germline lookup yields CDR1 KGHDR and CDR2 SFDVKD. This CDR3 region has 16 residues. The CDR3 bases are TGTGCCACCAGTGATTCGCCGGGACAGGGAAACAATGAGCAGTTCTTC. Amino acids: CATSDSPGQGNNEQFF.

The chain combines TRBV23-1 with TRBJ1-4; a possible D gene is TRBD1 (6 bases). TRBV23-1 is annotated as an ORF whose role is uncertain. The CDR3 has 15 amino acids. The V and J ends lost 8 bases and 5 bases respectively, with 18 bases between them. The CDR3 spells CASQPKRGLNEKLFF. For the CDR3, the DNA is TGCGCCAGCCAGCCTAAGAGGGGGTTGAATGAAAAACTGTTTTTT.

The chain has TRBV20-1 and TRBJ1-1; D not certain. Germline-derived CDR1 and CDR2 are DFQATT and SNEGSKA (reference sequence). This CDR3 contains 14 residues. Trimming stripped 2 bases from V and 2 bases from J, with 12 bases between. DNA of the CDR3: TGCAGTGCTAGATACGGCCTGGGTAACACTGAAGCTTTCTTT. Its protein product is CSARYGLGNTEAFF.

The rearrangement links TRBV9 to TRBJ2-5, with TRBD2 matching over 11 bases. With V trimmed by 2 bases and J by 2 bases, 8 bases remained unmatched. CDR3 length: 17 amino acids. Germline loops: CDR1 SGDLS, CDR2 YYNGEE. The CDR3 loop reads CASSVSPSGRSQETQYF. Here the CDR3 DNA reads TGTGCCAGCAGCGTTTCTCCTAGCGGGAGGTCTCAAGAGACCCAGTACTTC.

The chain links TRBV20-1 to TRBJ1-1, with D uncertain. From germline, CDR1 is DFQATT and CDR2 SNEGSKA (reference sequence). Deletions cut 4 bases from V and 4 bases from J, with 19 bases between. The length of the CDR3 is 15 residues. CDR3 residues: CSAMGTRQAGTEAFF. CDR3 in DNA: TGCAGTGCTATGGGCACACGGCAGGCGGGCACTGAAGCTTTCTTT.

The genes are TRBV30 and TRBJ1-5; 7 nucleotides line up with TRBD1. The CDR3 is 15 residues long. V was pared by 2 bases and J by 2 bases, with 6 bases of the junction left unmatched. Per germline, CDR1 GTSNPN and CDR2 SVGIG (reference sequence). The CDR3 nucleotides read TGTGCCTGGAGTCTCACCAGGGGGGGCAATCAGCCCCAGCATTTT. Amino acids: CAWSLTRGGNQPQHF.

This rearrangement joins TRBV29-1 to TRBJ2-2, with D possibly TRBD2 on 6 matching bases. V was cut by 6 bases and J by 4 bases, with 9 bases left in between. The CDR3 has 12 residues. Germline loops: CDR1 SQVTM, CDR2 ANQGSEA. Here the CDR3 reads CSVPGVTGELFF. The CDR3 DNA is TGCAGCGTCCCGGGAGTCACCGGGGAGCTGTTTTTT.

This chain uses TRBV3-1 with TRBJ1-2; D is ambiguous. V was trimmed by 3 bases and J by 5 bases, leaving 10 bases between them. Germline CDR1 LGHDT, CDR2 YNNKEL (reference sequence). The CDR3 extends over 13 amino acids. CDR3 in amino acids: CASSQAERYGYTF. The CDR3 nucleotides are TGTGCCAGCAGCCAGGCTGAACGTTATGGCTACACCTTC. The variable domain in full, completed from reference TRBV3-1 and TRBJ1-2, reads DTAVSQTPKYLVTQMGNDKSIKCEQNLGHDTMYWYKQDSKKFLKIMFSYNNKELIINETVPNRFSPKSPDKAHLNLHINSLELGDSAVYFCASSQAERYGYTFGSGTRLTVV.

The rearrangement uses TRBV27 and TRBJ2-3, with TRBD1 matching 8 bases. The CDR3 covers 14 residues. CDR1 and CDR2 from the germline V gene are MNHEY and SMNVEV (reference sequence). V lost 4 bases, J lost 11 bases, and 11 bases stayed unmatched. The CDR3 DNA follows: TGTGCCAGCAGTTCATCAAATTCCGGGACAGGGCAGTATTTT. Its translation is CASSSSNSGTGQYF.

The chain has TRBV29-1 and TRBJ2-1; D may be TRBD2 (6 bases). Germline V gene data show CDR1 as SQVTM and CDR2 as ANQGSEA. Trimming removed 3 bases at V and 7 bases at J, with 16 bases between. The CDR3 covers 14 residues. In DNA form, the CDR3 reads TGCAGCGTTGAGGCGCGACTAGGGGCGAATGAGCAGTTCTTC. Translated, it gives CSVEARLGANEQFF.

J is TRBJ2-2 and V is TRBV20-1; a possible D gene is TRBD2 (6 bases). The CDR3 is 18 residues long. Per germline, CDR1 DFQATT and CDR2 SNEGSKA (reference sequence). V dropped 2 bases and J dropped 5 bases, with 24 bases sitting between them. The CDR3 DNA sequence: TGCAGTGCTAGACCCCGGGCGGGGCTAGCGTTTGTAACCGGGGAGCTGTTTTTT. This encodes CSARPRAGLAFVTGELFF.

The chain uses TRBV7-9 and TRBJ2-5; D is unclear. The V gene lost 0 bases and the J gene lost 3 bases, with 8 bases spanning the gap. The CDR3 is made up of 14 amino acids. Germline V gene sequence: CDR1 SEHNR, CDR2 FQNEAQ (reference sequence). The CDR3 sequence: CASSLAVIEETQYF. For the CDR3, the DNA is TGTGCCAGCAGCTTAGCGGTAATAGAAGAGACCCAGTACTTC.

This chain connects TRBV29-1 to TRBJ2-5, with a possible D match to TRBD1 (5 bases). The CDR3 sequence is 13 residues long. V was trimmed by 5 bases and J by 2 bases, leaving 12 bases between them. Germline lookup yields CDR1 SQVTM and CDR2 ANQGSEA. CDR3 sequence reads: CSVRVQGQETQYF. The CDR3 DNA reads TGCAGCGTTAGAGTCCAGGGTCAAGAGACCCAGTACTTC. Full variable domain (outside the CDR3, taken from reference TRBV29-1 and TRBJ2-5): SAVISQKPSRDICQRGTSLTIQCQVDSQVTMMFWYRQQPGQSLTLIATANQGSEATYESGFVIDKFPISRPNLTFSTLTVSNMSPEDSSIYLCSVRVQGQETQYFGPGTRLLVL.

The rearrangement uses TRBV15 and TRBJ2-5, with D possibly being TRBD2 (7 bases). CDR3 length equals 15 residues. Trimming pared 6 bases from V and 2 bases from J, leaving 16 bases between. Per germline, CDR1 LNHNV and CDR2 YYDKDF (reference sequence). The CDR3 is CATRRGGAAQETQYF. CDR3 in DNA: TGTGCCACCAGGCGAGGGGGGGCAGCGCAAGAGACCCAGTACTTC.

This chain links TRBV29-1 with TRBJ1-1; 7 bases fit TRBD1. CDR3 size: 14 residues. After removal of 4 bases from V and 2 bases from J, the junction contained 7 bases not matched to a gene. CDR1 SQVTM and CDR2 ANQGSEA come from the germline V gene. The CDR3, as DNA: TGCAGCGTTGGGTCACAGGGGCATAACACTGAAGCTTTCTTT. This encodes CSVGSQGHNTEAFF.

The chain links TRBV29-1 to TRBJ1-1; D remains ambiguous. With 3 bases removed from V and 1 base from J, the gap between germline ends came to 9 bases. Germline V CDR1 and CDR2: SQVTM, ANQGSEA. The CDR3 is 13 amino acids. The CDR3 is CSVDNAANTEAFF. CDR3 nucleotide sequence: TGCAGCGTTGATAATGCGGCGAACACTGAAGCTTTCTTT.

The chain carries TRBV20-1 and TRBJ2-3; D call uncertain. The CDR3 has 14 residues. CDR1 is DFQATT and CDR2 is SNEGSKA in the germline V gene (reference sequence). V gave up 3 bases and J gave up 2 bases, with 12 bases separating them. This CDR3 is CSARGIPNTDTQYF. The CDR3 DNA reads TGCAGTGCTAGGGGCATCCCAAACACAGATACGCAGTATTTT.

V is TRBV7-2 and J is TRBJ2-5, with 7 positions matching TRBD2. From germline, CDR1 is SGHTA and CDR2 FQGNSA. The CDR3 contains 15 residues. Germline trimming cut 2 bases from V and 4 bases from J; bases unmatched to any gene: 7. CDR3 residues: CASSLPWGGGETQYF. CDR3 nucleotides: TGTGCCAGCAGCTTACCTTGGGGGGGAGGAGAGACCCAGTACTTC.

Only a few counts were recorded for this clonotype. The DNA of the CDR3 is TGTGCCAGCAGTTTATGGGGCACTGAAGCTTTCTTT. Translating it yields CASSLWGTEAFF. The rearrangement links TRBV12-3 or TRBV12-4 to TRBJ1-1; D remains unclear. Between the trimmed V and J ends, which lost 2 bases and 4 bases, there was a span of 5 bases. There are 12 residues in the CDR3.

This chain connects TRBV27 to TRBJ2-1, with D perhaps matching TRBD2 (5 bases). V was pared by 5 bases and J by 10 bases, with 27 bases between. This CDR3 region has 17 residues. Germline lookup yields CDR1 MNHEY and CDR2 SMNVEV (reference sequence). The CDR3 coding sequence is TGTGCCAGCAGTCAGTTCGTGGTCGGGGAACCGATCGTCGAGCAGTTCTTC. It yields the protein CASSQFVVGEPIVEQFF.

V and J are TRBV5-1 and TRBJ2-3, with 7 bases matching TRBD1. Per the germline V gene, CDR1 is SGHRS and CDR2 is YFSETQ. The CDR3 loop spans 14 amino acids. V lost 0 bases to trimming and J lost 3 bases; unmatched junction nucleotides: 1. The CDR3 sequence is CASSLGDRTDTQYF. The CDR3 bases are TGCGCCAGCAGCTTGGGGGACAGAACAGATACGCAGTATTTT.